This T cell receptor beta chain was recovered during a study of blood T cell repertoires in COVID-19. Original analysis: Researchers report that nucleated cell counts were estimated from reference gene primer amplification. The method was immunoSEQ multiplex PCR; TCRdb's version includes in-frame clones alone and lacks a portion of them. The DNA was the basis for D and trimming; V, J and clone size are from that table. The table shows roughly 200,000 clones, with around 77% occurring only once. CDR3 length: 15 residues. Per germline, CDR1 SQVTM and CDR2 ANQGSEA. V dropped 6 bases and J dropped 0; count of bases not matched to a gene: 6.

The chain has TRBV29-1 and TRBJ1-4; 8 positions agree with TRBD1. The sequenced sample was peripheral blood. This TCR was sampled from a man in his 70s with active or convalescent COVID-19. CDR3 DNA: TGCAGCGTACCGGGACAGGCGGCAACTAATGAAAAACTGTTTTTT. It is translated as CSVPGQAATNEKLFF.